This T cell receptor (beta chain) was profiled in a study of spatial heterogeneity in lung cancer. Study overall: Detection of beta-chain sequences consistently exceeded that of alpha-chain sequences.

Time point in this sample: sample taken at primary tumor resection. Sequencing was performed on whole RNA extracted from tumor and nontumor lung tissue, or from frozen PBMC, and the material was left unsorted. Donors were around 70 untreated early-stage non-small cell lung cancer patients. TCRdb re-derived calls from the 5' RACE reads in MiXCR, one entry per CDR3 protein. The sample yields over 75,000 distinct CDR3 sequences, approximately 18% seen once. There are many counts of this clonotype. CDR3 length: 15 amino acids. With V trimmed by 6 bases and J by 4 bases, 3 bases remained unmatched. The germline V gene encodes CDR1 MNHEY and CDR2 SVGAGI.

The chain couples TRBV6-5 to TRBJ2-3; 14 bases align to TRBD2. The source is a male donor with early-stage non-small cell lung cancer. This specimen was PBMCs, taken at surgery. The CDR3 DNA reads TGTGCCAGCAGAGGACTAGCGGGAGGCCCAGATACGCAGTATTTT. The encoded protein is CASRGLAGGPDTQYF.